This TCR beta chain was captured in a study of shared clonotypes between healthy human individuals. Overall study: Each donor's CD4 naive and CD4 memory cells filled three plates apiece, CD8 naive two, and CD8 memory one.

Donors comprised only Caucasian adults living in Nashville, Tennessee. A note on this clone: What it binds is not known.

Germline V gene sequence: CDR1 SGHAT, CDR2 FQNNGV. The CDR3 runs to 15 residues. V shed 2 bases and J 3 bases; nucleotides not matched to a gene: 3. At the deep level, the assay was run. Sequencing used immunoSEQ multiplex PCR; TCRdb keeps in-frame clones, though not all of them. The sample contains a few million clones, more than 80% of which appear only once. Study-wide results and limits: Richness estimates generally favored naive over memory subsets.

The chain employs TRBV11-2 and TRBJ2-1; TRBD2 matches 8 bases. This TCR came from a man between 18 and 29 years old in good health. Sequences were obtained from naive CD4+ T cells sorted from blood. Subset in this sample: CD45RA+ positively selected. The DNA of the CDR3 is TGTGCCAGCAGCTTAACGGGACTAGACTACAATGAGCAGTTCTTC. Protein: CASSLTGLDYNEQFF.